The following is a T cell receptor (beta chain) sequence with its context. The antigen is unknown. The sample is drawn from a study of T cells after yellow fever vaccination. Study-wide results and limits: From the bulk population, abundant clonotypes could contaminate and appear within FACS-sorted repertoires.

The J segment lost 7 bases and the V segment lost 5 bases, leaving 9 bases of the junction unmatched. Per germline, CDR1 SGHVS and CDR2 FNYEAQ. The CDR3 is 15 residues long. Template switching by 5'RACE produced TCR cDNA, adding a universal primer site and UMIs. Each CDR3 protein is one row after TCRdb ran MiXCR on the 5' RACE reads. The sample holds about 370,000 distinct CDR3 sequences, around a tenth seen once. The sequenced sample was PBMCs, obtained on the day of the first yellow fever vaccination. The chain uses TRBV7-6 and TRBJ1-4, with 8 nucleotides matching TRBD1. The source is a young man who received the YFV17D yellow fever vaccine. The chain's CDR3 is CASSSGDRNSEKLFF. The CDR3 DNA sequence: TGTGCCAGCAGCAGTGGGGACAGGAACTCTGAAAAACTGTTTTTT.